The entry below gives a single TCR beta chain sequence along with its context. Its antigen target is currently unknown. Base quality data are lacking; no much larger clone is found one base away. These data come from a study of shared clonotypes between healthy human individuals (dated by TCRdb to about 2020). Study-level background: A few men and a couple of women, aged 18 to 49 years, made up the cohort. For each donor, CD4 naive and CD4 memory were each run on three plates, CD8 naive on two plates, and CD8 memory on one plate. To estimate repertoire size and how much clonotypes are shared between individuals, the study performed deep sequencing of blood TCR repertoires from 4 to 6 healthy adults. To increase sequencing depth and limit assay-specific biases, TCR repertoire library preparation and sequencing were carried out by different laboratories using diverse techniques. Each donor's leukapheresis produced roughly between about 0.9 and 9.5 billion PBMCs. Here is what the overall study found, with its caveats: Compared with non-shared clonotypes, clonotypes shared by all four sorted-subset donors had higher generation probabilities. Sharing across several donors was observed for approximately 5% of naive CD4, 3.5% of naive CD8, about 2.5% of memory CD4, and about 0.38% of memory CD8 clonotypes. Because the study included only a small number of donors, the genetic and exposure-history diversity represented was limited. Incomplete sequencing was indicated by rarefaction of sorted-subset datasets, despite the large sequencing depth. Pairwise subsampling led to the expectation that sequencing depth would affect the degree of clonotype sharing among donors. Sampling was restricted to blood, and TCR repertoires in tissues likely differ from the TCR repertoires found in blood. Larger estimated clonotype richness was generally found for naive subsets than for memory subsets.

The CDR3 measures 14 amino acids from cysteine to phenylalanine. Only the CDR3 DNA is retained, 42 bases long and in frame from the first base. At the junction V is shortened by 3 bases and J by 2 bases, with 10 bases in between. Per the germline V gene (reference sequence), MNHEY is the CDR1 and SMNVEV is the CDR2. The donors were healthy, HIV-negative adults who had no recently reported acute infections or vaccinations. Only Caucasian adults living in Nashville, Tennessee, USA were represented among the donors. CD4+ T cells were enriched by magnetic negative selection, after which naive cells were positively selected on CD45RA and the negative fraction was taken as the memory subset. After blood collection by leukapheresis, PBMCs were isolated using Ficoll-Histopaque density gradient centrifugation and then cryopreserved in the vapor phase of liquid nitrogen. Analytical flow cytometry was used to check the purity and quantity of every magnetically sorted T cell population. Genomic DNA was isolated from every sorted fraction and measured by UV absorbance on a Nanodrop 2000c.

Using the deep immunoSEQ assay, multiplex PCR amplified TCR CDR3 regions from genomic DNA. For each cell subset, the extracted genomic DNA was distributed evenly across all wells of several immunoSEQ 96-well plates, and each plate served as one replicate. For sorted subsets, each replicate PCR was loaded with roughly 0.2 ug genomic DNA, equivalent to 25,000 to 30,000 T cell genomes. The purified libraries were quantified using a Qubit 3.0 fluorometer, sized with a Bioanalyzer 2100, and then quantified again using the KAPA Library Quantification kit. Each immunoSEQ 96-well plate was sequenced on its own single-read 150-cycle Illumina NextSeq 550 flow cell. The source study handled its data this way. The immunoSEQ output contained only junctional sequences without quality scores, so filtering could not match that applied to full-length reads. Sequences were annotated with PyIR, a Python wrapper for IgBLAST v1.9, using IMGT germline references to assign V/J genes and CDR3. Reads with weak V/J assignments (E-value above 1e-6), missing CDR3, stop codons, out-of-frame junctions, or ambiguous translated residues were removed. A V3J clonotype was defined by an identical inferred V gene, J gene, and CDR3 amino acid sequence. Percentage overlap between repertoires was calculated by dividing the number of shared unique clonotypes by the size of the smaller repertoire. Repertoire richness was assessed with RTK rarefaction, the Chao1 estimator, and Recon v2.1 estimates of unobserved clonotypes. Generation probabilities were computed with OLGA for all TCRbeta clonotypes obtained by the gDNA method from several donors. The source is immuneACCESS, and TCRdb retained only in-frame sequences with V and J called. Part of the clones is not carried over; for the studies checked, unresolved V genes explain less than half of this, and the remainder is unexplained. The V and J calls and clone size are taken from that table; D and trimming were inferred from the DNA. In all, the sample holds some 2 million clones, and 90% to 95% of those were seen once. The biggest ten clones account for around 0.13% of the sample.

The chain joins TRBV27 to TRBJ1-1, with no confidently assigned D gene. Sequenced sample: naive CD4+ T cells sorted from blood. What this sample's cell subset or site label stands for: CD45RA+ positively selected. The TCR comes from a man between 18 and 29 years old in good health. The CDR3 protein: CASSFGSFNTEAFF. The sequence in DNA is TGTGCCAGCAGTTTTGGGTCGTTTAACACTGAAGCTTTCTTT.